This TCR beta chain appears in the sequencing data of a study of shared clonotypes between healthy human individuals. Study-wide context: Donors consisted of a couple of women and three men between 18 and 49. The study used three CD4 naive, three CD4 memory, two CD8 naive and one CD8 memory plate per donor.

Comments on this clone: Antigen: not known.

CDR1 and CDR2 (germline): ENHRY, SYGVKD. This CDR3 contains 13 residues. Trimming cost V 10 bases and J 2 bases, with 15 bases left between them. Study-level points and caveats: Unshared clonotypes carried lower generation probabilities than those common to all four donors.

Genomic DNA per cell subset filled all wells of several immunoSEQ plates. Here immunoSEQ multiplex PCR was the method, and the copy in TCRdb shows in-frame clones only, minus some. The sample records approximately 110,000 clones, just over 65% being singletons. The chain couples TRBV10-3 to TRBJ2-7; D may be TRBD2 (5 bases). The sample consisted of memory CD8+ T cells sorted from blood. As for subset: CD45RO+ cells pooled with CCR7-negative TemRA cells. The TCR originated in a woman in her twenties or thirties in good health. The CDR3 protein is CATSLRGPYEQYF. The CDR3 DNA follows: TGTGCCACTTCACTCCGCGGGCCCTACGAGCAGTACTTC.